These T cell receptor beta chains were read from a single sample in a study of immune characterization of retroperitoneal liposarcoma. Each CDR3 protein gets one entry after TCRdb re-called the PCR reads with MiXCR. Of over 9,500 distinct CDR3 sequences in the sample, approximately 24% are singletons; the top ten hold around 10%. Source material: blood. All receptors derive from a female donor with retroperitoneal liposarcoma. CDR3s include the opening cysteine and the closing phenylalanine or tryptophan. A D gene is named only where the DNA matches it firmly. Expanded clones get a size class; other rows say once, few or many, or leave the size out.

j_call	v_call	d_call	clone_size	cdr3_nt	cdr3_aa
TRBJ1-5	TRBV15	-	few	TGTGCCACCAGCAGAGGACAGCCCAATCAGCCCCAGCATTTT	CATSRGQPNQPQHF
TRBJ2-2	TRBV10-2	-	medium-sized	TGCGCCAGCAGGGAACTAGAACCCGGGGAGCTGTTTTTT	CASRELEPGELFF
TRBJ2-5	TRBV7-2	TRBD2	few	TGTGCCAGCAGCCGGACTAGCGGCGCCTACAATGAGCAGTACTTC	CASSRTSGAYNEQYF
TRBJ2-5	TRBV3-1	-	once	TGTGCCAGCAGCCAAGACCTTTTGACCATGGGGACCCGACATGCTGGGGAGACCCAGTACTTC	CASSQDLLTMGTRHAGETQYF
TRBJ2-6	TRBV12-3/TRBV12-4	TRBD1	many	TGTGCCAGCACCCAGACAGGGATCTCTGGGGCCAACGTCCTGACTTTC	CASTQTGISGANVLTF
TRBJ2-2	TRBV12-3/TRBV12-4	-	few	TGTGCCAGCAGGGAATACAGGAGGGGGGTTTCCCCGAACACCGGGGAGCTGTTTTTT	CASREYRRGVSPNTGELFF
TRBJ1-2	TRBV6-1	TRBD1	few	TGTGCCAGCAGTTCCTTTTTCGGACAGGGGGGCTACACCTTC	CASSSFFGQGGYTF
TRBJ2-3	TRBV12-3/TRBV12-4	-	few	TGTGCCATCCGTGGCAGGGGGGCGACAGATACGCAGTATTTT	CAIRGRGATDTQYF
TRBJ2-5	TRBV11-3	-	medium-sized	TGTGCCAGCAGCCGGGACACCGAGACCCAGTACTTC	CASSRDTETQYF
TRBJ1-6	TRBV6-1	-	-	TGTGCCAGCACCGAACTCCCCTCACCCCTCCACTTT	CASTELPSPLHF
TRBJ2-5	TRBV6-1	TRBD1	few	TGTGCCAGCAGGCAGGGGGTGACCCAGCAGACGGAGACCCAGTACTTC	CASRQGVTQQTETQYF